Sequencing of this T cell receptor beta chain was carried out in a study of cytomegalovirus exposure and HLA in healthy donors. Whole-study results and caveats: Indistinguishable V segments, including TRBV6-2 and TRBV6-3, were excluded. Cytomegalovirus association was listed for around 170 TCR beta chains.

This clone was recorded once. The antigen is unknown. The V end was cut by 3 bases, the J end by 4 bases, with 12 bases between. The CDR3 spans 14 residues. The germline CDR1 and CDR2 sequences are MDHEN and SYDVKM. The PCR made use of 60 Vbeta and 13 Jbeta primers. As originally analysed: Tens of millions of unique TCR beta chains, 9.5 million to 11 million of them shared, were counted by a later analysis. Assay: immunoSEQ multiplex PCR; the TCRdb copy retains only in-frame clones and omits some. V and J calls and clone size are copied from that table; D and trimming were computed from the DNA. Here the sample spans about 130,000 clones, 65% to 85% being singletons.

The chain employs TRBV28 and TRBJ1-2; D is perhaps TRBD1 (6 bases). Sequenced input: PBMCs. The receptor was derived from a boy under 18 in good health and CMV-seronegative. This CDR3 is CASSLSRGPYGYTF. In nucleotides, the CDR3 is TGTGCCAGCAGTTTGTCCAGGGGACCCTATGGCTACACCTTC.